The next 27 T cell receptor beta chains were all read from a single sample in a study of shared clonotypes between healthy human individuals. Generated by immunoSEQ multiplex PCR, the TCRdb table keeps only in-frame clones and is missing some. The sample has some 900,000 clones, about three quarters seen once. Sequencing input: memory CD4+ T cells sorted from blood. The subset was: CD45RA-negative fraction. The receptor set was obtained from a man younger than 30 in good health.

The CDR3 coding sequence is TGTGCCAGCAGCGTAGATGCAGCGGGGTCATATTACAATGAGCAGTTCTTC. It translates to CASSVDAAGSYYNEQFF. This chain uses TRBV9 with TRBJ2-1; TRBD2 agrees at 7 bases. Per the germline V gene, CDR1 is SGDLS and CDR2 is YYNGEE. The CDR3 sequence is 17 residues long. Trimming at V came to 0 bases and at J to 4 bases, leaving 10 bases not matched to a gene.

The V call is TRBV6-7, the J call TRBJ2-5; TRBD1 aligns across 12 bases. TRBV6-7 is an ORF; its function is uncertain. V shed 0 bases, J shed 4 bases, and the junction held 6 bases outside the gene matches. The CDR3 extends over 17 amino acids. The CDR3 DNA reads as TGTGCCAGCAGTTACTCCGGGGACAGGGGGCCTCCAGAGACCCAGTACTTC. This codes for CASSYSGDRGPPETQYF.

The V call is TRBV7-9, the J call TRBJ2-2, with 12 bases fitting TRBD2. The V gene end was trimmed by 3 bases and the J gene end by 6 bases; junction bases not matched to a gene: 11. CDR1 and CDR2 (germline): SEHNR, FQNEAQ (reference sequence). The CDR3 is made up of 18 amino acids. The CDR3 loop is CASSFDATSGSIPGELFF. In DNA form, the CDR3 reads TGTGCCAGCAGCTTCGACGCGACTAGCGGGAGTATTCCCGGGGAGCTGTTTTTT.

The chain employs TRBV6-4 and TRBJ2-3; TRBD2 matches 11 bases. V was pared by 6 bases and J by 5 bases, with 7 bases of the junction left unmatched. CDR3 length: 15 residues. Germline V gene lookup returns CDR1 MRHNA and CDR2 SNTAGT. The CDR3 DNA reads as TGTGCCAGCAGATATAGCGGGGGGGCCGGAGATACGCAGTATTTT. Translation gives CASRYSGGAGDTQYF.

The rearrangement links TRBV5-1 to TRBJ2-7; D is unresolved. The length of the CDR3 is 12 residues. Germline CDR1 and CDR2: SGHRS and YFSETQ. V dropped 1 base and J dropped 7 bases, with 9 bases sitting between them. DNA for the CDR3: TGCGCCAGCAGCTTGATGGTGGGAGAGCAGTACTTC. The encoded protein is CASSLMVGEQYF.

On this clone: Different DNA sequences within this sample yield the same CDR3. The chain links TRBV5-4 to TRBJ2-6; D is unresolved. Germline V gene data show CDR1 as SGHNT and CDR2 as YYREEE (reference sequence). V lost 4 bases to trimming and J lost 0 bases, with 8 bases between them. The CDR3 covers 15 residues. Written as DNA, the CDR3 is TGTGCCAGCAGCCTATGGTCCTCTGGGGCCAACGTCCTGACTTTC. Amino acid sequence: CASSLWSSGANVLTF.

This rearrangement joins TRBV21-1 to TRBJ2-5; TRBD2, the table's D call, was not compared with the DNA. TRBV21-1 is a recognized pseudogene. This CDR3 contains 17 residues. The CDR3 sequence is CASSIRTGVGLQETQYF. CDR3 in DNA: TGTGCCAGCAGCATTAGGACGGGGGTGGGGCTCCAAGAGACCCAGTACTTC.

A few counts support this clone. The chain employs TRBV7-3 and TRBJ2-7, with D uncertain. The germline V and J ends were trimmed by 5 bases and 0 bases, with 14 bases remaining between them. Germline V gene lookup returns CDR1 SGHTA and CDR2 FQGTGA. The length of the CDR3 is 15 residues. CDR3 nucleotides: TGTGCCAGCAGCGATCTCGGTAGGAGCTCCTACGAGCAGTACTTC. Its protein product is CASSDLGRSSYEQYF. The whole variable domain, filled in from reference TRBV7-3 and TRBJ2-7, reads GAGVSQTPSNKVTEKGKYVELRCDPISGHTALYWYRQSLGQGPEFLIYFQGTGAADDSGLPNDRFFAVRPEGSVSTLKIQRTERGDSAVYLCASSDLGRSSYEQYFGPGTRLTVT.

The chain combines TRBV6-6 with TRBJ2-1; possible D gene TRBD2, 6 bases. The germline gives CDR1 MNHNY, CDR2 SVGAGI (reference sequence). The V and J ends lost 5 bases and 10 bases respectively, with 15 bases between them. The CDR3 contains 13 residues. Here the CDR3 reads CASSNPGGSEQFF. CDR3 nucleotides: TGTGCCAGCAGTAACCCTGGGGGGAGCGAGCAGTTCTTC.

This clone was seen only once. This chain uses TRBV5-6 with TRBJ2-1; D remains ambiguous. Germline CDR1 is SGHDT and CDR2 is YYEEEE. The CDR3 totals 15 residues. Trimming took 5 bases from V and 0 from J, leaving 12 bases between them. CDR3 bases: TGTGCCAGCAGTCGCGACTGGAACTCCTACAATGAGCAGTTCTTC. Encoded protein: CASSRDWNSYNEQFF.

For this clone: One junction end does not reproduce the germline sequence, and a read error may be involved. The chain carries TRBV11-1 and TRBJ2-5, with unresolved D. In germline, CDR1 is SGHAT, CDR2 FQDESV (reference sequence). The CDR3 loop spans 12 amino acids. Here the CDR3 DNA reads TGTGCCAGCAGCTTAAGGAAAGAGGCCCAGTACTTC. Translated: CASSLRKEAQYF.

The chain couples TRBV2 to TRBJ2-3; a possible D gene is TRBD2 (5 bases). The CDR3 totals 13 residues. CDR1 and CDR2 (germline): SNHLY, FYNNEI. Trimming took off 11 bases at V and 3 bases at J, with 15 bases between the two ends. The CDR3 sequence is CAGGRAATDTQYF. CDR3 DNA sequence: TGTGCCGGTGGGAGAGCGGCGACAGATACGCAGTATTTT.

The CDR3 coding sequence is TGTGCCTGGAAACGTCAGAGCAATTCACCCCTCCACTTT. Amino acids: CAWKRQSNSPLHF. The V gene is TRBV30, the J gene TRBJ1-6; no clear D. The V end lost 4 bases, the J end lost 7 bases, and 11 bases lay between the germline ends. The CDR3 spans 13 residues. The germline V gene has CDR1 GTSNPN and CDR2 SVGIG (reference sequence).

V and J are TRBV11-2 and TRBJ2-7, with D possibly being TRBD1 (6 bases). The CDR3 extends over 12 amino acids. V gave up 5 bases and J gave up 5 bases, with 10 bases separating them. Germline V gene lookup returns CDR1 SGHAT and CDR2 FQNNGV. The CDR3 protein is CASSPDSNEQYF. CDR3 sequence (DNA): TGTGCCAGCAGCCCGGACAGCAACGAGCAGTACTTC.

V is TRBV28 and J is TRBJ2-7; perhaps TRBD1 as D (5 bases). Germline V gene sequence: CDR1 MDHEN, CDR2 SYDVKM. Trimming left V 6 bases short and J 5 bases short, with 11 bases between. The CDR3 loop spans 12 amino acids. This CDR3 is CASRSTVHEQYF. The CDR3 DNA reads as TGTGCCAGCAGGTCGACAGTACACGAGCAGTACTTC.

This clone was counted at least ten times. The chain couples TRBV9 to TRBJ2-7; weak D call: TRBD2 (6 bases). The CDR3 runs 13 residues. The germline V and J ends were trimmed by 7 bases and 3 bases, with 14 bases remaining between them. Germline-derived CDR1 and CDR2 are SGDLS and YYNGEE. For the CDR3, the DNA is TGTGCCAGCTCGTTGGCGGGGCACTACGAGCAGTACTTC. Encoded protein: CASSLAGHYEQYF. The full variable domain, in which reference TRBV9 and TRBJ2-7 provide the parts outside the CDR3, is DSGVTQTPKHLITATGQRVTLRCSPRSGDLSVYWYQQSLDQGLQFLIQYYNGEERAKGNILERFSAQQFPDLHSELNLSSLELGDSALYFCASSLAGHYEQYFGPGTRLTVT.

This chain connects TRBV5-1 to TRBJ1-1; 8 bases match TRBD1. Germline V gene sequence: CDR1 SGHRS, CDR2 YFSETQ. This CDR3 spans 15 amino acids. V shed 0 bases, J shed 7 bases, and the junction held 8 bases outside the gene matches. The CDR3 coding sequence is TGCGCCAGCAGCTTGGGGCCAGGGGGCGCGAATGAAGCTTTCTTT. Amino acid sequence: CASSLGPGGANEAFF.

The J gene is TRBJ2-7, the V gene TRBV12-5; 7 bases align to TRBD1. Germline assignment: CDR1 LGHNT and CDR2 FRNRAP. The ends lost 6 bases at V and 4 bases at J; junction bases unmatched: 6. The CDR3 spans 13 residues. CDR3 nucleotide sequence: TGTGCTAGTGGGACAGGGAATGGGTACGAGCAGTACTTC. It translates to CASGTGNGYEQYF.

This chain links TRBV7-6 with TRBJ2-5; D is tentatively TRBD1 or TRBD2 (5 bases each). This CDR3 comprises 16 residues. V was shortened by 1 base and J by 6 bases, with 18 bases between the two germline ends. Germline CDR1 and CDR2: SGHVS and FNYEAQ. The CDR3 region is CASSLEGPRSRKTQYF. In nucleotides, the CDR3 is TGTGCCAGCAGCTTAGAGGGACCTAGGAGTCGGAAGACCCAGTACTTC.

This clone showed up just a few times. The chain couples TRBV6-1 to TRBJ2-7; D not certain. Trimming cost V 5 bases and J 4 bases, with 9 bases left between them. Germline V gene data show CDR1 as MNHNS and CDR2 as SASEGT. This CDR3 spans 12 amino acids. The CDR3 protein is CASSSLRYEQYF. DNA of the CDR3: TGTGCCAGCAGTTCTCTACGATACGAGCAGTACTTC.

The CDR3 here is CASSFRSGLEDTQYF. The CDR3 DNA follows: TGTGCCAGCAGCTTCAGATCGGGACTAGAAGATACGCAGTATTTT. The V call is TRBV7-2, the J call TRBJ2-3, with 8 bases matching TRBD2. Looked up from germline, CDR1 is SGHTA and CDR2 is FQGNSA. This CDR3 is built from 15 residues. Losses at the gene ends were 3 bases for V and 5 bases for J; bases not matched to a gene: 7.

The chain recombines TRBV4-2 with TRBJ1-1, with D possibly being TRBD1 (5 bases). The germline V gene has CDR1 LGHNA and CDR2 YNFKEQ. The CDR3 totals 18 residues. V was shortened by 1 base and J by 1 base, with 19 bases between the two germline ends. In nucleotides, the CDR3 is TGTGCCAGCAGCCAAGGGGTCGTGGTTGGGGGACCGAACACTGAAGCTTTCTTT. Its protein product is CASSQGVVVGGPNTEAFF.

This chain links TRBV5-8 with TRBJ1-2; 7 bases line up with TRBD1. CDR3 length: 15 amino acids. V lost 3 bases to trimming and J lost 0 bases; unmatched junction nucleotides: 5. Looked up from germline, CDR1 is SGHTS and CDR2 is YDEGEE. The CDR3 coding sequence is TGTGCCAGCAGCTCCCGACAGGGTACTAACTATGGCTACACCTTC. This encodes CASSSRQGTNYGYTF.

The chain has TRBV10-3 and TRBJ2-1; D is perhaps TRBD2 (6 bases). The CDR3 runs 14 residues. Germline CDR1 reads ENHRY; CDR2 reads SYGVKD. V was trimmed by 0 bases and J by 6 bases, leaving 9 bases between them. CDR3 in DNA: TGTGCCATCAGTGAGTCGTCTAGCGTCAATGAGCAGTTCTTC. Translating it yields CAISESSSVNEQFF.

On this clone: Distinct nucleotide sequences in the sample also encode this CDR3. This chain links TRBV5-1 with TRBJ1-5; the match to TRBD1 covers 9 bases. V was clipped by 1 base and J by 5 bases; unmatched bases: 1. This CDR3 contains 14 residues. The germline V gene has CDR1 SGHRS and CDR2 YFSETQ. The CDR3 DNA is TGCGCCAGCAGCTTGACAGGGGGCGATCAGCCCCAGCATTTT. It is translated as CASSLTGGDQPQHF.

The sample holds a few counts of this clone. This sequence joins TRBV7-6 and TRBJ1-2; 7 positions match TRBD1. After removal of 5 bases from V and 4 bases from J, the junction contained 1 base not matched to a gene. This CDR3 spans 12 amino acids. Germline assignment: CDR1 SGHVS and CDR2 FNYEAQ. CDR3 sequence reads: CASSRDSYGYTF. The CDR3 DNA is TGTGCCAGCAGCCGGGACAGCTATGGCTACACCTTC.

This rearrangement joins TRBV10-3 to TRBJ2-3, with TRBD2 matching 11 bases. The CDR3 loop spans 18 amino acids. With V trimmed by 3 bases and J by 0 bases, 8 bases remained unmatched. Germline V lookup: CDR1 ENHRY, CDR2 SYGVKD. In DNA form, the CDR3 reads TGTGCCATCAGTGACCCGGGACTAGCGGATATCAGCACAGATACGCAGTATTTT. Translated: CAISDPGLADISTDTQYF.